A single sample gave rise to the 27 T cell receptor beta chains below, sequenced in a study of regulatory T cells in long-lasting Graves disease. iRepertoire HTBI primers and Arm-PCR of CDR3 regions built TCR beta libraries. TCRdb re-called the multiplex PCR reads through MiXCR, storing one row per CDR3 protein. The sample lists over 450,000 distinct CDR3 sequences, 12% occurring once. Time point: newly diagnosed GD, antithyroid drugs for less than 3 months. PBMC RNA was the source of the TCR library. The data also belong to a second study, concerning T cells in Graves' hyperthyroidism and ophthalmopathy.

The source was peripheral blood mononuclear cells (PBMCs), collected at new diagnosis, from a patient treated with antithyroid drugs. The receptors come from a woman aged 25 to 39 with Graves disease.

This clonotype appeared many times. The V gene is TRBV12-5, the J gene TRBJ2-5; D may be TRBD2 (6 bases). The V and J ends lost 0 bases and 3 bases respectively, with 20 bases between them. The V gene's germline CDR1 is LGHNT and CDR2 FRNRAP. The length of the CDR3 is 18 residues. CDR3 nucleotides: TGTGCTAGTGGTTTGGTACGAGTCGAGCGGGTTTATAAAGAGACCCAGTACTTC. This gives the protein CASGLVRVERVYKETQYF.

In this sample, this clonotype turned up many times. This rearrangement joins TRBV6-1 to TRBJ1-6; D ambiguous. Germline CDR1 reads MNHNS; CDR2 reads SASEGT. The CDR3 has 15 residues. Trimming removed 0 bases at V and 4 bases at J, with 7 bases between. Written as DNA, the CDR3 is TGTGCCAGCAGTGAAGCGCGGACTTATAATTCACCCCTCCACTTT. Translation: CASSEARTYNSPLHF.

The chain joins TRBV19 to TRBJ2-7; 11 bases agree with TRBD2. This CDR3 is 14 amino acids long. V lost 3 bases to trimming and J lost 2 bases; unmatched junction nucleotides: 0. The germline V gene has CDR1 LNHDA and CDR2 SQIVND (reference sequence). This CDR3 is CASSMGLAAYEQYF. For the CDR3, the DNA is TGTGCCAGTAGTATGGGACTAGCGGCCTACGAGCAGTACTTC.

V gene TRBV4-1 combines with J gene TRBJ2-2, with D unclear. The V gene lost 3 bases and the J gene lost 0 bases, with 8 bases spanning the gap. There are 15 residues in the CDR3. Per the germline V gene, CDR1 is MGHRA and CDR2 is YSYEKL. CDR3 DNA: TGCGCCAGCAGCCATGTAATTGCGAACACCGGGGAGCTGTTTTTT. It is translated as CASSHVIANTGELFF.

Ten or more counts support this clonotype. The chain employs TRBV6-5 and TRBJ2-5; perhaps D is TRBD1 or TRBD2 (5 bases each). In germline, CDR1 is MNHEY, CDR2 SVGAGI. The CDR3 contains 14 residues. The V end was cut by 2 bases, the J end by 3 bases, with 10 bases between. The CDR3 region is CASSYTGAEETQYF. CDR3 nucleotides: TGTGCCAGCAGTTACACCGGGGCGGAAGAGACCCAGTACTTC.

V and J are TRBV6-2 or TRBV6-3 and TRBJ2-1, with 15 bases lining up with TRBD2. CDR1 is MNHEY, CDR2 SVGEGT, per germline. V gave up 2 bases and J gave up 12 bases; unmatched junction bases: 14. CDR3 length equals 18 residues. The CDR3, as DNA: TGTGCCAGCAGTTACCCCGCGGGACTAGCGGGAGGACCTCTAGGGCAGTTCTTC. Amino acid sequence: CASSYPAGLAGGPLGQFF.

This clonotype was seen ten or more times. The junction shows a germline mismatch at one end, possibly a read error. The chain carries TRBV19 and TRBJ1-2; unclear D gene. Germline CDR1 reads LNHDA; CDR2 reads SQIVND (reference sequence). The CDR3 is made up of 8 amino acids. CDR3 coding DNA: TGTGCCAGTGGTATCTACACCTTC. Translating it yields CASGIYTF.

Concerning this clonotype: This could be a read error, since a much larger clone is one nucleotide away. The DNA for the CDR3 is TGTGCCAGCAGCTTGGACTACAGCTCCCACAATGAGCAGTTCTTC. Its protein product is CASSLDYSSHNEQFF. The chain combines TRBV7-8 with TRBJ2-1, with D possibly matching TRBD2 (6 bases). CDR1 is SGHVS, CDR2 FQNEAQ, per germline. The CDR3 loop spans 15 amino acids.

There are many counts of this clonotype. The V call is TRBV2, the J call TRBJ2-7; D is unresolved. This CDR3 is built from 15 residues. The germline V gene has CDR1 SNHLY and CDR2 FYNNEI. Between the trimmed V and J ends, which lost 4 bases and 2 bases, there was a span of 15 bases. For the CDR3, the DNA is TGTGCCAGCAGTGCCTTCGGTGCCAGAGCCTACGAGCAGTACTTC. Translating it yields CASSAFGARAYEQYF.

The chain carries TRBV20-1 and TRBJ1-1, with a weak D call TRBD1 (6 bases). Trimming removed 6 bases at V and 2 bases at J, with 13 bases between. Germline-derived CDR1 and CDR2 are DFQATT and SNEGSKA (reference sequence). CDR3 size: 13 residues. CDR3: CSAPGHRNTEAFF. The CDR3 DNA sequence: TGCAGTGCCCCGGGACACCGAAACACTGAAGCTTTCTTT.

This clonotype showed up many times. The rearrangement joins TRBV27 to TRBJ2-1; the match to TRBD2 covers 7 bases. Germline lookup yields CDR1 MNHEY and CDR2 SMNVEV (reference sequence). V dropped 7 bases and J dropped 9; count of bases not matched to a gene: 6. The CDR3 sequence is 12 residues long. In DNA form, the CDR3 reads TGTGCCAGCATTTCGGCGGGAGCTGAGCAGTTCTTC. Translating it yields CASISAGAEQFF.

Sample share makes this clonotype medium-sized. The V gene is TRBV20-1, the J gene TRBJ2-3; 9 positions match TRBD2. Germline-derived CDR1 and CDR2 are DFQATT and SNEGSKA (reference sequence). Trimming removed 0 bases from V and 2 bases from J; junction bases left unmatched: 12. This CDR3 contains 18 residues. The CDR3 coding sequence is TGCAGTGCTAGAGAAGTTGGGACCGGGACTAGCTTCACAGATACGCAGTATTTT. This codes for CSAREVGTGTSFTDTQYF.

This clonotype was seen at least ten times. The chain links TRBV6-2 or TRBV6-3 to TRBJ2-2; the D gene could be TRBD1 or TRBD2 (5 bases each). V dropped 8 bases and J dropped 3 bases, with 16 bases sitting between them. This CDR3 is built from 15 residues. In germline, CDR1 is MNHEY, CDR2 SVGEGT. The CDR3 DNA follows: TGTGCCAGCGAGCCTCGGGACCGCTACACCGGGGAGCTGTTTTTT. It translates to CASEPRDRYTGELFF.

This clonotype was counted ten times or more. The CDR3 protein is CASSERRGSSYNSPLHF. DNA of the CDR3: TGTGCCAGCAGTGAAAGGAGGGGCTCCTCCTATAATTCACCCCTCCACTTT. This chain joins TRBV6-2 or TRBV6-3 and TRBJ1-6; D perhaps matches TRBD1 (5 bases). The CDR3 is 17 residues long. The germline gives CDR1 MNHEY, CDR2 SVGEGT. V was clipped by 5 bases and J by 0 bases, with 14 bases between them.

This clonotype was picked up a small number of times. V gene TRBV28 combines with J gene TRBJ2-1; D may correspond to TRBD1 or TRBD2 (5 bases each). There are 12 residues in the CDR3. Trimming cost V 8 bases and J 5 bases, with 10 bases left between them. Germline V CDR1 and CDR2: MDHEN, SYDVKM. The CDR3 protein is CASWDHNNEQFF. The CDR3 DNA sequence: TGTGCCAGCTGGGACCATAACAATGAGCAGTTCTTC.

In its sample, this clonotype was seen many times. The rearrangement links TRBV7-9 to TRBJ1-6, with a weak D call TRBD1 (5 bases). This CDR3 has 14 amino acids. CDR1 is SEHNR and CDR2 is FQNEAQ in the germline V gene (reference sequence). V dropped 5 bases and J dropped 8 bases, with 13 bases sitting between them. In nucleotides, the CDR3 is TGTGCCAGCAGCCCCGGGACGGCCTATTCACCCCTCCACTTT. As protein: CASSPGTAYSPLHF.

The table lists this clonotype with many counts. The chain uses TRBV20-1 and TRBJ1-1; D uncertain. V shed 1 base and J shed 1 base, with 10 bases lying between them. Germline lookup yields CDR1 DFQATT and CDR2 SNEGSKA (reference sequence). The CDR3 loop spans 14 amino acids. DNA for the CDR3: TGCAGTGCTAGAGCCAGAGCGGGGAACACTGAAGCTTTCTTT. Translated: CSARARAGNTEAFF.

In this sample, this clonotype turned up many times. The chain uses TRBV20-1 and TRBJ2-7; no clear D gene. The CDR3 runs to 12 residues. V shed 0 bases and J shed 7 bases, with 10 bases lying between them. Germline V gene sequence: CDR1 DFQATT, CDR2 SNEGSKA (reference sequence). The CDR3, as DNA: TGCAGTGCTAGAGATGGGAATTGGGAGCAGTACTTC. Amino acids: CSARDGNWEQYF.

Ten or more counts support this clonotype. The V and J genes are TRBV20-1 and TRBJ2-7; 13 bases are shared with TRBD2. The CDR3 is made up of 18 amino acids. Germline V lookup: CDR1 DFQATT, CDR2 SNEGSKA (reference sequence). Losses at the gene ends were 3 bases for V and 4 bases for J; bases not matched to a gene: 15. CDR3 sequence (DNA): TGCAGTGCTAGTTTGGGGACTAGCGGGACGTCCTTCCCTTACGAGCAGTACTTC. Amino acids: CSASLGTSGTSFPYEQYF.

About this clonotype: Being one base from a much bigger clone, this may be a read error. This chain uses TRBV9 with TRBJ2-1; either TRBD1 or TRBD2 may fit D (5 bases each). In germline, CDR1 is SGDLS, CDR2 YYNGEE. The CDR3 consists of 16 residues. The CDR3 bases are TGTGCCAGCAGCCCAGCCGTTGGGACCCCCGCGGGTGAGCAGTGCTTC. The encoded protein is CASSPAVGTPAGEQCF.

About this clonotype: Just one base apart from a much larger clone, this may be a read error. Since the CDR3 does not end with the conserved phenylalanine or tryptophan, this likely comes from a read error. This chain uses TRBV24-1 with TRBJ1-1; no firm D call. The CDR3 covers 17 residues. Germline V gene lookup returns CDR1 KGHDR and CDR2 SFDVKD. V lost 0 bases and J 1 base, leaving 14 bases between the germline ends. CDR3 sequence (DNA): TGTGCCACCAGTGATTTGAAGGGATTCGTATGGAACACTGAAGCTTTCTTA. The encoded protein is CATSDLKGFVWNTEAFL.

The V gene is TRBV28, the J gene TRBJ1-4; 9 bases line up with TRBD1. The CDR3 sequence is 14 residues long. V shed 5 bases and J 8 bases; nucleotides not matched to a gene: 6. CDR1 MDHEN and CDR2 SYDVKM come from the germline V gene. CDR3 protein: CASSPWTGDEKLFF. The CDR3 DNA is TGTGCCAGCAGTCCGTGGACAGGGGACGAAAAACTGTTTTTT.

This clonotype was seen only a few times. This chain connects TRBV20-1 to TRBJ1-2; TRBD1 might be the D (5 bases). The CDR3 runs 17 residues. Germline lookup yields CDR1 DFQATT and CDR2 SNEGSKA (reference sequence). Trimming stripped 0 bases from V and 7 bases from J, with 24 bases between. The CDR3: CSARDSSGGQGKGGYTF. The CDR3 coding sequence is TGCAGTGCTAGAGATTCTTCAGGCGGGCAGGGAAAGGGTGGCTACACCTTC.

Ten or more counts support this clonotype. V and J are TRBV5-1 and TRBJ2-7; D remains ambiguous. Trimming cost V 1 base and J 0 bases, with 11 bases left between them. There are 15 residues in the CDR3. Germline V CDR1 and CDR2: SGHRS, YFSETQ. This chain's CDR3 is CASSLNSAYSYEQYF. CDR3 nucleotides: TGCGCCAGCAGCTTGAACAGCGCTTACTCCTACGAGCAGTACTTC.

This clonotype occurred many times. The rearrangement joins TRBV28 to TRBJ2-1; 7 bases are shared with TRBD2. The germline V gene has CDR1 MDHEN and CDR2 SYDVKM. The CDR3 contains 16 residues. V was pared by 3 bases and J by 5 bases, with 10 bases of the junction left unmatched. DNA of the CDR3: TGTGCCAGCAGTTTCGCGGCGGGAGAATTCCACAATGAGCAGTTCTTC. It codes for CASSFAAGEFHNEQFF.

This clonotype was observed a single time. Here the CDR3 DNA reads TGTGCCAGTAGCATCGGACAGTGGAATCAGCCCCAGCATTTT. Its translation is CASSIGQWNQPQHF. J is TRBJ1-5 and V is TRBV19; D is perhaps TRBD1 (6 bases). The CDR3 spans 14 residues. From germline, CDR1 is LNHDA and CDR2 SQIVND (reference sequence). V was cut by 6 bases and J by 4 bases, with 13 bases left in between. Using reference TRBV19 and TRBJ1-5 for the parts outside the CDR3, the full variable domain is DGGITQSPKYLFRKEGQNVTLSCEQNLNHDAMYWYRQDPGQGLRLIYYSQIVNDFQKGDIAEGYSVSREKKESFPLTVTSAQKNPTAFYLCASSIGQWNQPQHFGDGTRLSIL.

The rearrangement links TRBV4-3 to TRBJ2-7; 11 bases are shared with TRBD2. The CDR3 is 15 residues long. Germline CDR1 reads LGHNA; CDR2 reads YSLEER. V was clipped by 3 bases and J by 7 bases; unmatched bases: 8. CDR3 in amino acids: CASSQGGSGGGEQYF. The CDR3 nucleotides read TGCGCCAGCAGCCAGGGGGGTAGCGGGGGGGGAGAGCAGTACTTC.